Listed below are T cell receptor beta chains from one sample, sequenced in a study of beta chain features in type 1 diabetes. Data came from immunoSEQ multiplex PCR; TCRdb stores just in-frame clones and leaves some out. Among about 620,000 clones listed, 15% to 18% were seen once. The sequenced sample was naive CD4+ T cells from blood. Receptors originate from a young man in good health. CDR3s include the opening cysteine and the closing phenylalanine or tryptophan. A D gene is named only where the DNA matches it firmly. For some rows the clone size is stated as once, few or many, or as a class when expanded; others skip it.

>TRBD2|TRBV10-3|-|TRBJ2-3
TGTGCCATCAGTGAGTCAGATCCCCAAACTAGCGGGGTCCTCACAGATACGCAGTATTTT
CAISESDPQTSGVLTDTQYF
>-|TRBV25-1|few|TRBJ2-3
TGTGCCAGCAGTGGGCCAGCTAGCACAGATACGCAGTATTTT
CASSGPASTDTQYF
>-|TRBV1|-|TRBJ1-4
TGCACCAGCAGCCAAGATATGGGGGCATATATTGAAAAACTGTTTTTT
CTSSQDMGAYIEKLFF
>-|TRBV6-5|-|TRBJ2-7
TGTGCCAGCAGTTACTCGTTGGGTCCCACCTACGAGCAGTACTTC
CASSYSLGPTYEQYF
>TRBD1|TRBV5-1|-|TRBJ2-5
TGCGCCAGCAGCTTGCAGGGGGCGCCCCCGGAGACCCAGTACTTC
CASSLQGAPPETQYF
>-|TRBV2|few|TRBJ2-3
TGTGCCAGCAGTGTTACAGATACGCAGTATTTT
CASSVTDTQYF
>TRBD2|TRBV27|-|TRBJ2-1
TGTGCCAGCAGTCCCCTAGCGGGAGGGCCGGTTAGCTCCTACAATGAGCAGTTCTTC
CASSPLAGGPVSSYNEQFF
>-|TRBV25-1|-|TRBJ2-7
TGTGCCAGCCGCCCCCGGCCATACTTC
CASRPRPYF
>TRBD2|TRBV5-1|-|TRBJ2-1
TGCGCCAGCAGCGGTAGCGGGAGGCAGAGAAATGAGCAGTTCTTC
CASSGSGRQRNEQFF
>-|TRBV4-3|few|TRBJ2-5
TGCGCCAGCAGCCAAGACCCCGCAACTTCGAGCGGCCAAGAGACCCAGTACTTC
CASSQDPATSSGQETQYF
>TRBD1|TRBV25-1|few|TRBJ1-1
TGTGCCAGCAGTGTAGGGGACAGGGGAGGGCGTGAAGCTTTCTTT
CASSVGDRGGREAFF
>TRBD1|TRBV5-1|few|TRBJ2-2
TGCGCCAGCAGCTTGGAAGGGGGCAGCGGGGAGCTGTTTTTT
CASSLEGGSGELFF
>TRBD2|TRBV6-4|few|TRBJ2-7
TGTGCCAGCAGTGACCCACTAGCGGGGCCCTACGAGCAGTACTTC
CASSDPLAGPYEQYF
>TRBD1|TRBV5-1|few|TRBJ1-1
TGCGCCAGCAGCCCTTCACTAACGACAGGGCGGAACACTGAAGCTTTCTTT
CASSPSLTTGRNTEAFF
>TRBD2|TRBV27|few|TRBJ2-4
TGTGCCAGCAGTCCTAGCGGGAGAGGCAAAAACATTCAGTACTTC
CASSPSGRGKNIQYF
>TRBD2|TRBV7-2|few|TRBJ2-7
TGTGCCAGCAGCTTAGTAGCGGGAGGGAGAACCTACGAGCAGTACTTC
CASSLVAGGRTYEQYF
>-|TRBV2|-|TRBJ1-5
TGTGCCAGCTTGGAGCAGGGCGGGTTTAATCAGCCCCAGCATTTT
CASLEQGGFNQPQHF
>-|TRBV7-2|-|TRBJ2-7
TGTGCCAGCAGCCCCCGGGCCATCTTGGCCTACGAGCAGTACTTC
CASSPRAILAYEQYF
>-|TRBV4-3|-|TRBJ2-7
TGCGCCAGCAGCCAAATCAGGGGAGGATTGGGGGAGCAGTACTTC
CASSQIRGGLGEQYF
>-|TRBV7-2|few|TRBJ2-5
TGTGCCAGCAGCTCTGATCCAGGGTGGAGGGAGACCCAGTACTTC
CASSSDPGWRETQYF
>TRBD1|TRBV27|few|TRBJ2-7
TGTGCCAGCAGTTCCCGATCCCAGGGGGTAGTCCGTGGCCTATACGAGCAGTACTTC
CASSSRSQGVVRGLYEQYF
>TRBD2|TRBV7-3|-|TRBJ2-5
TGTGCCAGCAGCCCGGGACTAGCGGGAGTTGAGACCCAGTACTTC
CASSPGLAGVETQYF
>-|TRBV7-2|-|TRBJ1-5
TGTGCCAGCAGCCAAGATCGCGATCAGCCCCAGCATTTT
CASSQDRDQPQHF
>TRBD1|TRBV5-6|-|TRBJ1-2
TGTGCCAGCAGCCCGGGACAGGAGAACTATGGCTACACCTTC
CASSPGQENYGYTF
>-|TRBV30|-|TRBJ1-4
TGTGCCGGAAGCCTGGACAGACGGGCGCATGAAAAACTGTTTTTT
CAGSLDRRAHEKLFF
>-|TRBV18|-|TRBJ2-2
TGTGCCAGCTCCTCGGGGGACGGCTTCACCGGAGGGCTGTTTTTT
CASSSGDGFTGGLFF
>TRBD2|TRBV10-3|-|TRBJ2-3
TGTGCCGCAACTAGCGGGAGTCTTAGCACAGATACGCAGTATTTT
CAATSGSLSTDTQYF
>-|TRBV7-9|-|TRBJ2-5
TGTGCCAGCAGTCGGGACCCTCAGGCGGAGACCCAGTACTTC
CASSRDPQAETQYF
>-|TRBV7-2|few|TRBJ1-2
TGTGCCAGCAGCCTACTGGGGAACTATGGCTACACCTTC
CASSLLGNYGYTF
>TRBD2|TRBV2|-|TRBJ2-7
TGTGCCAGCAGAGGGACTAGCGGGAGGTACGAGCAGTACTTC
CASRGTSGRYEQYF
>-|TRBV29-1|-|TRBJ1-2
TGCAGCGTCCAGCCGGGACGGTGGGGGTATGGCTACACCTTC
CSVQPGRWGYGYTF
>TRBD1|TRBV9|few|TRBJ2-3
TGTGCCAGCAGCCCGAGGACAGGGGGTATGGGAGATACGCAGTATTTT
CASSPRTGGMGDTQYF
>TRBD1|TRBV2|-|TRBJ2-3
TGTGCCAGCAGGGACAGGGGGTTTAGTTGGACAGATACGCAGTATTTT
CASRDRGFSWTDTQYF
>TRBD1|TRBV9|-|TRBJ1-1
TGTGCCAGCAGCGTAGAGGGGGCAGGGGTCCTGAACACTGAAGCTTTCTTT
CASSVEGAGVLNTEAFF
>-|TRBV21-1|-|TRBJ2-3
TGTGCCAGCAGCAAAAATGAGTCCCTAGCGGGAGGGCCAACAGATACGCAGTATTTT
CASSKNESLAGGPTDTQYF
>-|TRBV19|-|TRBJ1-1
TGTGCCAGTACCTTATGGGGGGGGCTTAAGAACACTGAAGCTTTCTTT
CASTLWGGLKNTEAFF
>-|TRBV6-1|few|TRBJ2-4
TGTGCCAGCACAGGACAACTAAACATTCAGTACTTC
CASTGQLNIQYF
>TRBD1|TRBV12-5|few|TRBJ2-2
TGTGCTAGTGGTTTGGGGACAGGGAACACCGGGGAGCTGTTTTTT
CASGLGTGNTGELFF
>TRBD1|TRBV28|-|TRBJ1-5
TGTGCCAGCAGTCCAGACAGGGTCAATCAGCCCCAGCATTTT
CASSPDRVNQPQHF
>-|TRBV2|-|TRBJ2-2
TGTGCCAGCAGTGAATCGGGACATAACACCGGGGAGCTGTTTTTT
CASSESGHNTGELFF
>-|TRBV18|-|TRBJ2-4
TGTGCCAGCTCACCGGGCCTACTAGAGGGAAGATCCAAAAACATTCAGTACTTC
CASSPGLLEGRSKNIQYF
>-|TRBV7-3|-|TRBJ1-1
TGTGCCAGCAGTTTAACACAGGGACTCACTGAAGCTTTCTTT
CASSLTQGLTEAFF
>TRBD2|TRBV30|-|TRBJ2-1
TGTGCCTGGAGGCATCTAGCGGGGGGTGGCTCCTACAATGAGCAGTTCTTC
CAWRHLAGGGSYNEQFF
>TRBD2|TRBV4-2|few|TRBJ2-7
TGTGCCAGCAGCCAAGATCCGGCTAGCGGGGTATACGAGCAGTACTTC
CASSQDPASGVYEQYF
>-|TRBV6-5|few|TRBJ2-2
TGTGCCAGCAGTAACCGGGACCGCTCCACCGGGGAGCTGTTTTTT
CASSNRDRSTGELFF
>TRBD1|TRBV7-9|many|TRBJ2-4
TGTGCCAGCAGCTCCCCTGTGACAGGGCTCACCAAAAACATTCAGTACTTC
CASSSPVTGLTKNIQYF
>-|TRBV25-1|-|TRBJ1-2
TGTGCCAGCAGTGAGGCAGGCCTACTCGATGGCTACACCTTC
CASSEAGLLDGYTF
>-|TRBV9|-|TRBJ2-1
TGTGCCAGCAGCGTAGGTAACCGATACAATGAGCAGTTCTTC
CASSVGNRYNEQFF
>TRBD1|TRBV10-3|few|TRBJ1-1
TGTGCCATCAGGATGACAGGGTCCAGGCCTGAAGCTTTCTTT
CAIRMTGSRPEAFF
>-|TRBV14|few|TRBJ1-2
TGTGCCAGCAGCCAAGATTGGCCAGATTGGTCGGGAGGCTACACCTTC
CASSQDWPDWSGGYTF